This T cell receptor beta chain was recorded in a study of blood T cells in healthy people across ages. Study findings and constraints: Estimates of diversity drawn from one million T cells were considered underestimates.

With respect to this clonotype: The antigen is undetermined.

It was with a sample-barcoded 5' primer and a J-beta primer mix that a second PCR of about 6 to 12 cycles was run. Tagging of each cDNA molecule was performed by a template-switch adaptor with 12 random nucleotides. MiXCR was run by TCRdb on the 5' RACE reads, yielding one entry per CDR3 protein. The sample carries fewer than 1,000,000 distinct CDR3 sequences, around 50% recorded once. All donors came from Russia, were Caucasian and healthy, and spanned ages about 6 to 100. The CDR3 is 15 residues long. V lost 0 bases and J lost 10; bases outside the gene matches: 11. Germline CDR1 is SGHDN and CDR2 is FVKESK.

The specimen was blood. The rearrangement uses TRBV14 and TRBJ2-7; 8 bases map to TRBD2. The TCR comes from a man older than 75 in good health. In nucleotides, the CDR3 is TGTGCCAGCAGCCAAGATTTTTCGGGAGGGGAGGCCCAGTACTTC. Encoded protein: CASSQDFSGGEAQYF.